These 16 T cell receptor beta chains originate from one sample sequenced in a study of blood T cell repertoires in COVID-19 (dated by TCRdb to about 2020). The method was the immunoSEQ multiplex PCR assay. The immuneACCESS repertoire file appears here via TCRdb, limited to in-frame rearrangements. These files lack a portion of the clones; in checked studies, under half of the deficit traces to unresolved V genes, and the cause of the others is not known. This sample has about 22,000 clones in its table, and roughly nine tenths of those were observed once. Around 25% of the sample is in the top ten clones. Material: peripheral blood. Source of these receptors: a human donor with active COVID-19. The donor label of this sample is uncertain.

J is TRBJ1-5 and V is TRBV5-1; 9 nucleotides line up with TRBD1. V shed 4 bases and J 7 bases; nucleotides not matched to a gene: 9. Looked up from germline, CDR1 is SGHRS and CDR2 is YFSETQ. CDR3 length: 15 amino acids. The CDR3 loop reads CASSERTGEDQPQHF. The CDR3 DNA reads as TGCGCCAGCAGCGAAAGGACAGGGGAAGACCAGCCCCAGCATTTT.

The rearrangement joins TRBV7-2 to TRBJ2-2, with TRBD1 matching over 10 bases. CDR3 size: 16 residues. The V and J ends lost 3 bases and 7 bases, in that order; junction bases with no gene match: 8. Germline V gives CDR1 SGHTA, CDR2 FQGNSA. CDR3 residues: CASSLAGTGVNGELFF. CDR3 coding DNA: TGTGCCAGCAGCTTGGCCGGGACAGGGGTAAACGGGGAGCTGTTTTTT.

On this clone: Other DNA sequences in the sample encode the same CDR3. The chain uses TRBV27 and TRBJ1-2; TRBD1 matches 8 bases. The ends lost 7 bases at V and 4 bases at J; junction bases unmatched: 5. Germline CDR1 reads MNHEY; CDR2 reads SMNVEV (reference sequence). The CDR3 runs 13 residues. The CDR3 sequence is CASTGRGRYGYTF. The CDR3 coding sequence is TGTGCCAGCACGGGCAGGGGGCGCTATGGCTACACCTTC.

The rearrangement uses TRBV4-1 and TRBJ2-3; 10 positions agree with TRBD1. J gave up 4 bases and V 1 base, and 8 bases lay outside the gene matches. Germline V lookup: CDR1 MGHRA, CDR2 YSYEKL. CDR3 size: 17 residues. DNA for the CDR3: TGCGCCAGCAGCCAAGGAACGGACAGGGGGTCGTCAGATACGCAGTATTTT. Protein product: CASSQGTDRGSSDTQYF.

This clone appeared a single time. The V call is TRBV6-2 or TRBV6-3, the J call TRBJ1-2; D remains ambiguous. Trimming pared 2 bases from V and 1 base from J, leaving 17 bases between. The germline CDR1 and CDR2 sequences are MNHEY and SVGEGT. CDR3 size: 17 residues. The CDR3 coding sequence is TGTGCCAGCAGTTACGAGACTTTTTGGAAATATAACTATGGCTACACCTTC. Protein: CASSYETFWKYNYGYTF.

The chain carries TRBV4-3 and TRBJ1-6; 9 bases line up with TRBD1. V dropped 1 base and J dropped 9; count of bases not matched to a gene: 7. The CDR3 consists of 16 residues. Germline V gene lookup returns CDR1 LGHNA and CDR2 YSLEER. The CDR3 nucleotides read TGCGCCAGCAGCCAAGGCACAGGGGGCAGGGGTTCACCCCTCCACTTT. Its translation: CASSQGTGGRGSPLHF.

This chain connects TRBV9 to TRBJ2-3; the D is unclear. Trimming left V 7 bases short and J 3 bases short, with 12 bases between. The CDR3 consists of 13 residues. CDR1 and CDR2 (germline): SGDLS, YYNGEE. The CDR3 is CASGRRLTDTQYF. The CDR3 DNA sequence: TGTGCCAGCGGTAGGCGGCTTACAGATACGCAGTATTTT. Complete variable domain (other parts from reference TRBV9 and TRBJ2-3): DSGVTQTPKHLITATGQRVTLRCSPRSGDLSVYWYQQSLDQGLQFLIQYYNGEERAKGNILERFSAQQFPDLHSELNLSSLELGDSALYFCASGRRLTDTQYFGPGTRLTVL.

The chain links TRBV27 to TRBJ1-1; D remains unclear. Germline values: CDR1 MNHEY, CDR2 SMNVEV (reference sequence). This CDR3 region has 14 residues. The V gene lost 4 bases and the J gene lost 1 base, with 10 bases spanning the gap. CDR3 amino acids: CASSSWAGNTEAFF. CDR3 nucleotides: TGTGCCAGCAGTTCCTGGGCCGGGAACACTGAAGCTTTCTTT.

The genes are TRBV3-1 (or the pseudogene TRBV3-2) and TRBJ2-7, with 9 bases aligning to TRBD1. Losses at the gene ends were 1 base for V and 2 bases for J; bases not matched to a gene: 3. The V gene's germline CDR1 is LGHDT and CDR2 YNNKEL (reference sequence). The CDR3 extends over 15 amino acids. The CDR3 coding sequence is TGTGCCAGCAGCCAAGTGGGGACAGGGACCTACGAGCAGTACTTC. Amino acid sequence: CASSQVGTGTYEQYF.

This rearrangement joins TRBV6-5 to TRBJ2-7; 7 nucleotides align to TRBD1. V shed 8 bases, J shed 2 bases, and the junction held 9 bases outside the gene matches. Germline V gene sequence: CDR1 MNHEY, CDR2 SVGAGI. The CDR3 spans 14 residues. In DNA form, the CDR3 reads TGTGCCAGCCGTAGGGGGCCATTAACCTACGAGCAGTACTTC. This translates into CASRRGPLTYEQYF.

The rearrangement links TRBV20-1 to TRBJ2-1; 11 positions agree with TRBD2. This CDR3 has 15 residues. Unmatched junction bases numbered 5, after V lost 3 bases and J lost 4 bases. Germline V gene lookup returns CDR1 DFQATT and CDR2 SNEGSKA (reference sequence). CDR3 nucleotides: TGCAGTGCTAGTAGGGCTAGCGGGAGGTACAATGAGCAGTTCTTC. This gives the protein CSASRASGRYNEQFF.

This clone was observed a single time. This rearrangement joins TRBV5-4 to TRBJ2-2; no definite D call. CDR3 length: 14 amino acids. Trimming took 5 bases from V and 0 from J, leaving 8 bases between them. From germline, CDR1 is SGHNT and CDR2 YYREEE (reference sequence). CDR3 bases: TGTGCCAGCAGGAGCAACTCGAACACCGGGGAGCTGTTTTTT. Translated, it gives CASRSNSNTGELFF.

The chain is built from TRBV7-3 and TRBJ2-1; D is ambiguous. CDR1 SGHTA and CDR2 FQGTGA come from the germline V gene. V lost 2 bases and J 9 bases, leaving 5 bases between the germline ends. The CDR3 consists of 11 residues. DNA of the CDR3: TGTGCCAGCAGCTTAGGTAGTGAGCAGTTCTTC. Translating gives CASSLGSEQFF.

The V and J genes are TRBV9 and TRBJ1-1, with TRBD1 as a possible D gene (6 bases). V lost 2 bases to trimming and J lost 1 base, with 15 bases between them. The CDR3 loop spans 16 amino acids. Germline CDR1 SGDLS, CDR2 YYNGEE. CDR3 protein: CASSVGQSGANTEAFF. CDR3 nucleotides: TGTGCCAGCAGCGTTGGACAGAGTGGGGCGAACACTGAAGCTTTCTTT. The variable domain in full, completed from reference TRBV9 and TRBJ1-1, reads DSGVTQTPKHLITATGQRVTLRCSPRSGDLSVYWYQQSLDQGLQFLIQYYNGEERAKGNILERFSAQQFPDLHSELNLSSLELGDSALYFCASSVGQSGANTEAFFGQGTRLTVV.

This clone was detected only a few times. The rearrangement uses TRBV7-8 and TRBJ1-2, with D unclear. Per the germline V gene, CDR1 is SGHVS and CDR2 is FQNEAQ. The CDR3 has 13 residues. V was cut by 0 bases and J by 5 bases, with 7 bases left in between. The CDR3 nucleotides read TGTGCCAGCAGCTTAGCTAGATCATATGGCTACACCTTC. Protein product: CASSLARSYGYTF.

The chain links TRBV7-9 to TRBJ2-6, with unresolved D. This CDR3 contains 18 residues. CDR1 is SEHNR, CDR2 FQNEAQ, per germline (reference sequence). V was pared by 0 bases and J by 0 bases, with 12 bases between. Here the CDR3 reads CASSLAGRFPSGANVLTF. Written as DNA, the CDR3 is TGTGCCAGCAGCTTAGCGGGCAGGTTCCCCTCTGGGGCCAACGTCCTGACTTTC.